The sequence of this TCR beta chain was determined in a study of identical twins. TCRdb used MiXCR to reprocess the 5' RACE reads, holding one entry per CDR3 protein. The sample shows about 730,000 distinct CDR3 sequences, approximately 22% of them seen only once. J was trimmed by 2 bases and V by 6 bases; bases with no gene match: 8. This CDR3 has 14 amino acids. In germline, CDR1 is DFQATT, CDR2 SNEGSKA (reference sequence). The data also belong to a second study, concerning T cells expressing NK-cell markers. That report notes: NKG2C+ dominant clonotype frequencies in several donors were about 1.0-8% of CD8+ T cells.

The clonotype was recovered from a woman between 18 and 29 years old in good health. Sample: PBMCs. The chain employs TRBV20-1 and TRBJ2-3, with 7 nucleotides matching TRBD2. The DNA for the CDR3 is TGCAGTGCCAGGAGCGGGGACCACACAGATACGCAGTATTTT. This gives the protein CSARSGDHTDTQYF.